This note documents a single TCR beta chain sequence. The antigen is undetermined. The protocol was immunoSEQ multiplex PCR, while the TCRdb copy is restricted to in-frame clones and leaves out a portion. The sample lists about 18,000 clones; approximately 80% were seen once. Trimming removed 6 bases from V and 0 bases from J; junction bases left unmatched: 11. There are 17 residues in the CDR3. In germline, CDR1 is SNHLY, CDR2 FYNNEI. This record belongs to a study of somatic mutations in cytotoxic T cells in rheumatoid arthritis. Turning to the study itself: A roughly 32 ml EDTA sample of patient blood was drawn right after diagnosis, before any treatment. Study observations and caveats: Unidentified antigens were the targets of the expanded CD8+ clones.

The chain has TRBV2 and TRBJ1-2, with 9 positions matching TRBD1. This receptor was identified in an adult with rheumatoid arthritis. Sequencing was performed on CD8+ T cells sorted from blood. The CDR3 DNA follows: TGTGCCAGCAGGCAAACCGACAGGGGGAAAGCTAACTATGGCTACACCTTC. It is translated as CASRQTDRGKANYGYTF.